Each of the 20 T cell receptor beta chains below was sequenced from the same sample in a study of shared clonotypes between healthy human individuals. Produced via immunoSEQ multiplex PCR; TCRdb's table is partial and in-frame only. The sample carries about 2.3 million clones, just under 95% recorded once. Sequencing was performed on naive CD4+ T cells from PBMCs. Sample subset: CD45RA+ positively selected. The receptor set was obtained from a man aged 18 to 30 in good health. Some clones in this sample may be carry-over from other donors' samples.

The rearrangement uses TRBV27 and TRBJ2-5; TRBD1 matches at 7 bases. The length of the CDR3 is 13 residues. Trimming took 10 bases from V and 5 from J; bases not matched to a gene: 10. Germline CDR1 MNHEY, CDR2 SMNVEV (reference sequence). The CDR3, as DNA: TGTGCCACCTTCAGGGGGATAGGGGAGACCCAGTACTTC. Amino acid sequence: CATFRGIGETQYF.

V and J are TRBV7-9 and TRBJ2-7; D assignment may be TRBD1 or TRBD2 (7 bases each). The CDR3 runs to 16 residues. Trimming pared 5 bases from V and 1 base from J, leaving 18 bases between. CDR1 SEHNR and CDR2 FQNEAQ come from the germline V gene (reference sequence). The CDR3 loop is CASSTPQGTISYEQYF. DNA for the CDR3: TGTGCCAGCAGCACCCCACAGGGGACTATTTCCTACGAGCAGTACTTC.

The rearrangement uses TRBV7-3 and TRBJ2-1; D possibly corresponds to TRBD1 (5 bases). From germline, CDR1 is SGHTA and CDR2 FQGTGA. This CDR3 is built from 13 residues. Trimming cost V 2 bases and J 9 bases, with 11 bases left between them. CDR3 loop: CASSLGAIGEQFF. In DNA, the CDR3 is TGTGCCAGCAGCTTAGGGGCAATCGGTGAGCAGTTCTTC.

This chain links TRBV29-1 with TRBJ2-4; D might be TRBD1 or TRBD2, each matching 5 bases. CDR3 length equals 13 residues. The ends were cut back, 7 bases at V and 6 bases at J, with 16 bases in the middle. CDR1 and CDR2 from the germline V gene are SQVTM and ANQGSEA. CDR3 nucleotide sequence: TGCAGCGCCCCCGGGGTCGACAGAAACATTCAGTACTTC. Amino acids: CSAPGVDRNIQYF.

This chain connects TRBV18 to TRBJ2-7; no definite D call. The CDR3 sequence is 14 residues long. The germline gives CDR1 KGHSH, CDR2 LQKENI. V gave up 6 bases and J gave up 2 bases, with 14 bases separating them. The CDR3 sequence is CASSLGRMTYEQYF. As DNA, the CDR3 is TGTGCCAGCTCCCTGGGCAGGATGACCTACGAGCAGTACTTC.

This sequence joins TRBV7-3 and TRBJ1-2, with 7 bases lining up with TRBD1. The V and J ends lost 5 bases and 8 bases, in that order; junction bases with no gene match: 8. Per the germline V gene, CDR1 is SGHTA and CDR2 is FQGTGA. The CDR3 has 13 amino acids. In DNA, the CDR3 is TGTGCCAGCAGCCCGACAGGGTGGAACGGCTACACCTTC. Its protein is CASSPTGWNGYTF.

The CDR3 loop reads CATSRDRGQGNQPQHF. CDR3 sequence (DNA): TGTGCCACCAGCAGAGATAGGGGACAGGGTAATCAGCCCCAGCATTTT. V usage is TRBV15 and J usage is TRBJ1-5, with 9 bases identical to TRBD1. The junction had 4 bases not matched to a gene; V was cut back by 0 bases and J by 4 bases. This CDR3 is 16 amino acids long. Germline assignment: CDR1 LNHNV and CDR2 YYDKDF (reference sequence).

In regard to this clone: Distinct nucleotide sequences in the sample also encode this CDR3. This chain joins TRBV5-1 and TRBJ1-5; TRBD1 is a possible D gene (5 bases). The CDR3 length is 13 residues. Trimming stripped 4 bases from V and 4 bases from J, with 9 bases between. Germline lookup yields CDR1 SGHRS and CDR2 YFSETQ. The CDR3 loop is CASSSDRNQPQHF. CDR3 sequence (DNA): TGCGCCAGCAGCAGCGACAGAAATCAGCCCCAGCATTTT.

Points on this clone: At one boundary the junction diverges from the germline segment, which might be a read error. Other nucleotide sequences from this sample produce the same CDR3. The V gene is TRBV7-9, the J gene TRBJ2-5; 10 bases map to TRBD2. The germline V gene has CDR1 SEHNR and CDR2 FQNEAQ (reference sequence). This CDR3 has 13 amino acids. The chain's CDR3 is CASSLAGVETQYF. The CDR3 coding sequence is TGTGCCAGCAGCCTAGCGGGAGTAGAGACCCAGTACTTC. The complete variable domain, with remaining parts taken from reference TRBV7-9 and TRBJ2-5, reads DTGVSQNPRHKITKRGQNVTFRCDPISEHNRLYWYRQTLGQGPEFLTYFQNEAQLEKSRLLSDRFSAERPKGSFSTLEIQRTEQGDSAMYLCASSLAGVETQYFGPGTRLLVL.

V and J are TRBV4-1 and TRBJ2-3; D is unresolved. The germline V and J ends were trimmed by 0 bases and 2 bases, with 9 bases remaining between them. This CDR3 is 15 amino acids long. Germline loops: CDR1 MGHRA, CDR2 YSYEKL. CDR3 sequence reads: CASSQDIRATDTQYF. In DNA, the CDR3 is TGCGCCAGCAGCCAAGACATCCGGGCCACAGATACGCAGTATTTT.

The J gene is TRBJ2-3, the V gene TRBV6-5; D remains unclear. Trimming stripped 6 bases from V and 0 bases from J, with 10 bases between. The CDR3 runs 14 residues. Per the germline V gene, CDR1 is MNHEY and CDR2 is SVGAGI. Here the CDR3 reads CASSPSLSTDTQYF. The CDR3 region has the DNA TGTGCCAGCAGCCCTTCACTTAGCACAGATACGCAGTATTTT.

The chain carries TRBV2 and TRBJ2-1; 7 bases align to TRBD1. The CDR3 loop spans 13 amino acids. The ends lost 7 bases at V and 10 bases at J; junction bases unmatched: 10. Germline lookup yields CDR1 SNHLY and CDR2 FYNNEI. The CDR3 sequence: CASNPTGFGEQFF. The CDR3 coding sequence is TGTGCCAGCAACCCGACAGGGTTCGGGGAGCAGTTCTTC.

CDR3 in amino acids: CASNGQQSYQETQYF. CDR3 in DNA: TGTGCCAGCAACGGACAGCAATCGTACCAAGAGACCCAGTACTTC. This chain uses TRBV28 with TRBJ2-5, with a weak D call TRBD1 (6 bases). Germline values: CDR1 MDHEN, CDR2 SYDVKM. This CDR3 spans 15 amino acids. Trimming took 7 bases from V and 0 from J, leaving 15 bases between them.

The gene calls are TRBV7-9 and TRBJ2-1; maybe TRBD2 (6 bases). The CDR3 is 17 residues long. CDR1 is SEHNR and CDR2 is FQNEAQ in the germline V gene (reference sequence). Deletions cut 3 bases from V and 3 bases from J, with 18 bases between. CDR3 nucleotide sequence: TGTGCCAGCAGCTTCCTCCGGGACTTCCGGATCTACAATGAGCAGTTCTTC. This gives the protein CASSFLRDFRIYNEQFF.

The rearrangement joins TRBV5-4 to TRBJ2-7; D is undetermined. Trimming took 1 base from V and 2 from J, leaving 13 bases between them. The germline V gene has CDR1 SGHNT and CDR2 YYREEE (reference sequence). The CDR3 is 15 residues long. The CDR3 bases are TGTGCCAGCAGCTTGAATCCCCTGGGAACCTACGAGCAGTACTTC. The encoded protein is CASSLNPLGTYEQYF.

A remark on this clone: The junction departs from germline at one end; a sequencing error may be responsible. The CDR3 DNA sequence: TGTGCCAGCAGTAGTAATGTGGGACTAGGCACCGGGGAGCTGTTTTTT. This sequence encodes CASSSNVGLGTGELFF. The rearrangement uses TRBV19 and TRBJ2-2; TRBD2 aligns across 8 bases. CDR1 and CDR2 from the germline V gene are LNHDA and SQIVND (reference sequence). This CDR3 contains 16 residues.

The chain carries TRBV27 and TRBJ2-7, with TRBD2 identical over 13 bases. Losses at the gene ends were 2 bases for V and 7 bases for J; bases not matched to a gene: 17. Germline V gene lookup returns CDR1 MNHEY and CDR2 SMNVEV (reference sequence). The CDR3 extends over 19 amino acids. CDR3 bases: TGTGCCAGCAGTTTAGATTACCGGACTAGCGGGAGTCGAATCGTGGAGCAGTACTTC. Translation: CASSLDYRTSGSRIVEQYF.

Only one count was recorded for this clone. This chain connects TRBV28 to TRBJ1-2, with D perhaps TRBD1 (5 bases). V was clipped by 6 bases and J by 4 bases, with 9 bases between them. From germline, CDR1 is MDHEN and CDR2 SYDVKM. The CDR3 runs to 12 residues. The CDR3 is CASRGDPYGYTF. The CDR3, as DNA: TGTGCCAGCAGGGGGGACCCCTATGGCTACACCTTC.

The chain recombines TRBV7-3 with TRBJ1-5, with D uncertain. Germline CDR1 and CDR2: SGHTA and FQGTGA. The CDR3 spans 16 residues. Trimming cost V 2 bases and J 1 base, with 12 bases left between them. CDR3 residues: CASSLWAGISNQPQHF. CDR3 nucleotides: TGTGCCAGCAGCTTATGGGCAGGAATAAGCAATCAGCCCCAGCATTTT.

The V call is TRBV28, the J call TRBJ2-3; 9 positions match TRBD2. Looked up from germline, CDR1 is MDHEN and CDR2 is SYDVKM. The CDR3 contains 16 residues. Trimming at V came to 6 bases and at J to 1 base, leaving 8 bases not matched to a gene. The CDR3 loop is CASRPARTSGTDTQYF. The CDR3 nucleotides read TGTGCCAGCAGACCGGCCCGGACTAGCGGCACAGATACGCAGTATTTT. The complete variable domain, with remaining parts taken from reference TRBV28 and TRBJ2-3, reads DVKVTQSSRYLVKRTGEKVFLECVQDMDHENMFWYRQDPGLGLRLIYFSYDVKMKEKGDIPEGYSVSREKKERFSLILESASTNQTSMYLCASRPARTSGTDTQYFGPGTRLTVL.